These 2 T cell receptor beta chains share one sample of origin, sequenced in a study of Tregs in tolerant kidney transplant recipients (dated by TCRdb to the late 2010s). The library relied on the immunoSEQ multiplex PCR assay. TCRdb retrieved this table from immuneACCESS and kept in-frame rearrangements only. Not all clones are present; in checked studies, unresolved V genes account for under half, and no reason is known for the remainder. The sample table shows about 240,000 clones, and 65% to 85% are seen once. Approximately 0.69% of the sample is in the top ten clones. The material sequenced was CD4+ T cells from blood. These receptors were obtained from a human donor in good health.

The chain couples TRBV30 to TRBJ1-6; D call uncertain. This CDR3 is built from 13 residues. V lost 0 bases and J lost 7, with 7 bases in between. CDR1 is GTSNPN and CDR2 is SVGIG in the germline V gene (reference sequence). The CDR3 DNA reads as TGTGCCTGGAGTGTGGGTCTGAATTCACCCCTCCACTTT. As protein: CAWSVGLNSPLHF.

The V call is TRBV5-8, the J call TRBJ2-7; the D gene is possibly TRBD2 (6 bases). The germline V and J ends were trimmed by 2 bases and 3 bases, with 21 bases remaining between them. The CDR3 consists of 17 residues. The germline V gene encodes CDR1 SGHTS and CDR2 YDEGEE. The CDR3 region has the DNA TGTGCCAGCAGCTTTTCCGAACTAGCAACGAATCGCTACGAGCAGTACTTC. Encoded protein: CASSFSELATNRYEQYF.